Listed below are T cell receptor beta chains from one sample, sequenced in a study of cytomegalovirus exposure and HLA in healthy donors. Clones were read by immunoSEQ multiplex PCR, and TCRdb kept only the in-frame ones, dropping some. The table lists 150,000 to 200,000 clones, around 80% of them singletons. Specimen: PBMCs. Source of these receptors: a man aged 30-40 years in good health and CMV-seronegative. The CDR3 runs from the conserved cysteine through the conserved F or W. D genes are given only for firm matches. The listing skips clone size in some rows; elsewhere it reads once, few, many or a size class.

cdr3_aa,cdr3_nt,clone_size,d_call,v_call,j_call
CASSENTLSTDTQYF,TGCGCCAGCAGTGAGAACACCCTTAGCACAGATACGCAGTATTTT,-,-,TRBV10-1,TRBJ2-3
CASSLGRETQYF,TGCGCCAGCAGCTTGGGGCGGGAGACCCAGTACTTC,once,-,TRBV5-1,TRBJ2-5
CASSESIMAGATDTQYF,TGCGCCAGCAGTGAGTCGATTATGGCAGGGGCTACAGATACGCAGTATTTT,-,-,TRBV10-1,TRBJ2-3
CASSYDRAEDTQYF,TGCGCCAGCAGCTATGACAGGGCAGAAGATACGCAGTATTTT,few,TRBD1,TRBV5-1,TRBJ2-3
CASSPGVRDRAYNEQFF,TGTGCCAGCAGCCCAGGTGTTCGGGACAGGGCTTACAATGAGCAGTTCTTC,-,TRBD1,TRBV7-9,TRBJ2-1
CASSVGSGDVTEAFF,TGTGCCAGCAGTGTGGGATCAGGGGATGTCACTGAAGCTTTCTTT,few,-,TRBV6-1,TRBJ1-1
CASSVRDRGMIF,TGTGCCAGCAGTGTGCGGGACAGAGGAATGATCTTT,-,TRBD1,TRBV25-1,TRBJ1-1
CASSDSGVMREAPEPGDEQFF,TGTGCCAGCAGTGACTCAGGGGTTATGCGGGAGGCGCCTGAACCCGGCGATGAGCAGTTCTTC,-,TRBD2,TRBV6-4,TRBJ2-1
CSVVIQGNLGGYTF,TGCAGCGTTGTGATACAGGGGAACCTCGGAGGCTACACCTTC,-,TRBD1,TRBV29-1,TRBJ1-2
CASSVGTQGGTQYF,TGTGCCAGCAGCGTCGGGACGCAAGGGGGTACGCAGTATTTT,-,-,TRBV9,TRBJ2-3
CASSLLPLGGANVLTF,TGTGCCAGCAGTTTATTGCCCCTTGGCGGGGCCAACGTCCTGACTTTC,-,-,TRBV27,TRBJ2-6
CASSLPQGAQYF,TGCGCCAGCAGCTTGCCACAGGGTGCGCAGTATTTT,-,-,TRBV5-1,TRBJ2-3
CSVANRGLSTEAFF,TGCAGCGTGGCCAACAGGGGGCTAAGCACTGAAGCTTTCTTT,once,TRBD1,TRBV29-1,TRBJ1-1
CATSRDLAGGPVDTQYF,TGTGCCACCAGCAGGGACCTAGCGGGGGGGCCGGTTGATACGCAGTATTTT,once,TRBD2,TRBV15,TRBJ2-3
CASSLAVTGPPDTQYF,TGTGCCAGCAGCTTAGCCGTAACAGGGCCCCCAGATACGCAGTATTTT,-,-,TRBV7-8,TRBJ2-3
CASSGGQTYEQYF,TGTGCCAGCTCAGGGGGACAGACCTACGAGCAGTACTTC,-,TRBD1,TRBV18,TRBJ2-7
CASSLVLAGDNEQFF,TGTGCCAGCAGCTTAGTTCTAGCGGGAGACAATGAGCAGTTCTTC,-,TRBD2,TRBV7-8,TRBJ2-1
CASSVGGSRSSYNEQFF,TGTGCCAGCAGCGTAGGTGGTAGCAGATCCTCCTACAATGAGCAGTTCTTC,-,-,TRBV9,TRBJ2-1
CASSPLAGYRDTQYF,TGTGCCAGCAGCCCACTAGCGGGATATCGGGATACGCAGTATTTT,-,TRBD2,TRBV9,TRBJ2-3
CASSLGSGVRDEQYF,TGTGCCAGCAGCTTGGGCAGCGGGGTCCGGGACGAGCAGTACTTC,few,TRBD2,TRBV5-4,TRBJ2-7
CASSVPGLAGVYEQYF,TGTGCCAGCAGCGTCCCGGGACTAGCGGGAGTCTACGAGCAGTACTTC,-,TRBD2,TRBV11-2,TRBJ2-7
CASSRREGYGYTF,TGTGCCAGCAGCCGCAGGGAGGGCTATGGCTACACCTTC,-,-,TRBV7-9,TRBJ1-2
CASSPGRRGQGGEQYF,TGTGCCAGCAGCCCCGGGCGGAGGGGACAGGGTGGTGAGCAGTACTTC,-,TRBD1,TRBV11-2,TRBJ2-7
CASSFRAGGSNQPQHF,TGTGCCAGCAGTTTTCGGGCAGGGGGTAGCAATCAGCCCCAGCATTTT,-,TRBD1,TRBV28,TRBJ1-5
CASSEGGEFRETQYF,TGTGCCAGCAGTGAAGGGGGGGAATTCAGGGAGACCCAGTACTTC,-,-,TRBV6-1,TRBJ2-5
CTSSQDNRYVALEASDTQYF,TGCACCAGCAGCCAAGACAACAGGTACGTCGCATTAGAGGCGTCAGATACGCAGTATTTT,-,-,TRBV1,TRBJ2-3
CANSWGQRNEAFF,TGTGCCAACAGCTGGGGACAGCGAAATGAAGCTTTCTTT,-,TRBD1,TRBV7-9,TRBJ1-1
CASSALKRGQQETQYF,TGTGCCAGCAGCGCATTAAAAAGGGGACAGCAAGAGACCCAGTACTTC,-,TRBD1,TRBV7-9,TRBJ2-5
CSVELGGGYGYTF,TGCAGCGTTGAACTAGGGGGGGGCTATGGCTACACCTTC,-,-,TRBV29-1,TRBJ1-2
CASSQLRQGINQETQYF,TGTGCCAGCAGCCAGCTTCGGCAGGGGATTAACCAAGAGACCCAGTACTTC,-,-,TRBV7-9,TRBJ2-5
CASRRALLGGDTEAFF,TGCGCCAGCAGGCGCGCTCTTCTTGGGGGGGACACTGAAGCTTTCTTT,-,-,TRBV4-1,TRBJ1-1
CASSLALNIGELFF,TGTGCCAGCAGCTTAGCGTTAAATATTGGGGAGCTGTTTTTT,-,-,TRBV7-9,TRBJ2-2
CASSQGLAGLPPGELFF,TGCGCCAGCAGCCAGGGACTAGCGGGCTTACCCCCCGGGGAGCTGTTTTTT,-,TRBD2,TRBV10-1,TRBJ2-2
CASSGGGLAVRTQYF,TGTGCCAGCAGCGGGGGGGGACTAGCGGTGAGGACCCAGTACTTC,-,TRBD2,TRBV4-2,TRBJ2-5
CASSDGTRNEQFF,TGTGCCAGCAGTGACGGGACTAGGAATGAGCAGTTCTTC,-,TRBD2,TRBV6-4,TRBJ2-1
CASTPGGGIFTDTQYF,TGTGCCAGCACTCCTGGGGGAGGGATTTTCACAGATACGCAGTATTTT,-,TRBD2,TRBV27,TRBJ2-3
CASSLVAGGHYEQYF,TGTGCCAGCAGCTTAGTAGCGGGAGGACACTACGAGCAGTACTTC,once,TRBD2,TRBV7-9,TRBJ2-7
CASRRTGSYNEQFF,TGTGCCAGCAGACGGACAGGGAGCTACAATGAGCAGTTCTTC,-,TRBD1,TRBV28,TRBJ2-1
CASSALGGSDAEAFF,TGTGCCAGCAGCGCATTAGGGGGTTCGGACGCTGAAGCTTTCTTT,-,-,TRBV5-4,TRBJ1-1
CASQFLNTSSHNEQFF,TGTGCCAGCCAGTTTCTGAACACAAGTTCCCACAATGAGCAGTTCTTC,-,-,TRBV27,TRBJ2-1
CASSIVGGGEAFF,TGTGCCAGTAGTATAGTGGGAGGTGGTGAAGCTTTCTTT,-,-,TRBV19,TRBJ1-1
CASSYRGQLNNEQFF,TGTGCCAGCAGTTACAGGGGCCAATTAAACAATGAGCAGTTCTTC,-,TRBD1,TRBV28,TRBJ2-1
CASSPQGVSGNTIYF,TGTGCCAGCTCACCACAGGGGGTCTCCGGAAACACCATATATTTT,-,-,TRBV18,TRBJ1-3
CASSLGGIRNQPQHF,TGTGCCAGCAGTTTAGGGGGGATTCGCAATCAGCCCCAGCATTTT,-,-,TRBV28,TRBJ1-5
CASKPSGRVYNEQFF,TGTGCCAGCAAACCAAGCGGGAGGGTGTACAATGAGCAGTTCTTC,-,TRBD2,TRBV28,TRBJ2-1
CASSSPTSGNSYEQYF,TGTGCCAGCAGTTCCCCGACTAGCGGGAACTCCTACGAGCAGTACTTC,-,TRBD2,TRBV6-6,TRBJ2-7
CASSPSGSPYEQYF,TGTGCCAGCAGTCCATCAGGGTCACCCTACGAGCAGTACTTC,-,-,TRBV27,TRBJ2-7
CASSQEVSAGTDTQYF,TGTGCCAGCAGCCAAGAGGTTTCAGCGGGCACAGATACGCAGTATTTT,-,-,TRBV9,TRBJ2-3
CASSFPTDMNTEAFF,TGTGCCAGCAGTTTTCCGACGGACATGAACACTGAAGCTTTCTTT,-,-,TRBV28,TRBJ1-1
CASSLASQSYNEQFF,TGCGCCAGCAGCTTGGCTAGCCAGTCCTACAATGAGCAGTTCTTC,-,-,TRBV5-1,TRBJ2-1
CASSQTGAANYGYTF,TGCGCCAGCAGCCAAACAGGGGCGGCTAACTATGGCTACACCTTC,-,TRBD1,TRBV4-1,TRBJ1-2
CATSRERVSYEQYF,TGTGCCACCAGCAGAGAGAGGGTATCGTACGAGCAGTACTTC,-,-,TRBV15,TRBJ2-7
CASSLAGVFETQYF,TGTGCCAGCAGTCTAGCGGGAGTTTTTGAGACCCAGTACTTC,-,TRBD2,TRBV27,TRBJ2-5
CASSPRDRVLNTEAFF,TGTGCCAGCAGCCCCCGGGACAGGGTTCTGAACACTGAAGCTTTCTTT,-,-,TRBV21-1,TRBJ1-1
CSVGSRLSYEQYF,TGCAGCGTTGGTTCGAGGCTATCCTACGAGCAGTACTTC,-,-,TRBV29-1,TRBJ2-7
CASSERDRAKNIQYF,TGTGCCAGCAGTGAGCGAGACAGGGCCAAAAACATTCAGTACTTC,-,-,TRBV2,TRBJ2-4
CAISDPSGRYTGELFF,TGTGCCATCAGTGATCCTAGCGGGAGATACACCGGGGAGCTGTTTTTT,-,TRBD2,TRBV10-3,TRBJ2-2
CASSENRHSQETQYF,TGTGCCAGCAGTGAAAATAGACACTCACAAGAGACCCAGTACTTC,-,-,TRBV6-1,TRBJ2-5
CASELWGRFPHEQYF,TGTGCCAGCGAGCTTTGGGGCCGTTTTCCCCACGAGCAGTACTTC,-,-,TRBV5-6,TRBJ2-7